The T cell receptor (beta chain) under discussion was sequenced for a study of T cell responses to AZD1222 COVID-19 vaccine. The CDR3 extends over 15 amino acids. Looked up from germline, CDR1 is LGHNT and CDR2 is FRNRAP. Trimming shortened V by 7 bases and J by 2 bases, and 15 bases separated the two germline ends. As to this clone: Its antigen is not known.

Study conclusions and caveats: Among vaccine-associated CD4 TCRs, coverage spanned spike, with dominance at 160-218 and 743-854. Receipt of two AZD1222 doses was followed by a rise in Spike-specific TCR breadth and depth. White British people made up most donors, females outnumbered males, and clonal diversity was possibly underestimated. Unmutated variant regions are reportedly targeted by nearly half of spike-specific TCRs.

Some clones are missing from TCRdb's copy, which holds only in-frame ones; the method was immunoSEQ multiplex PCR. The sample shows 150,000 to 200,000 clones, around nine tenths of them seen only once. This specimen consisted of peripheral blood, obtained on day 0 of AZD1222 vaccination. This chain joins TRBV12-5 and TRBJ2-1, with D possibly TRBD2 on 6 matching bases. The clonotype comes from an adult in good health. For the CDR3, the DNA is TGTGCTAGTGCCCTGGAGGGCGTAACCTACAATGAGCAGTTCTTC. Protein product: CASALEGVTYNEQFF.